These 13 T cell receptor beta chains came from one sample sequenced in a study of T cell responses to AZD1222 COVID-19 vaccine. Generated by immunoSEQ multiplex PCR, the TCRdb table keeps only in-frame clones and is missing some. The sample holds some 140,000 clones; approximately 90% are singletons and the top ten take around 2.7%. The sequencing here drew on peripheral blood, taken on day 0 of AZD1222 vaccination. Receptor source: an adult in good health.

The CDR3 loop is CASSLWRREQPQHF. The CDR3 DNA reads as TGTGCCAGCAGTTTATGGAGACGGGAGCAGCCCCAGCATTTT. This sequence joins TRBV28 and TRBJ1-5, with no clear D. The CDR3 length is 14 residues. V gave up 0 bases and J gave up 7 bases, with 10 bases separating them. CDR1 and CDR2 from the germline V gene are MDHEN and SYDVKM.

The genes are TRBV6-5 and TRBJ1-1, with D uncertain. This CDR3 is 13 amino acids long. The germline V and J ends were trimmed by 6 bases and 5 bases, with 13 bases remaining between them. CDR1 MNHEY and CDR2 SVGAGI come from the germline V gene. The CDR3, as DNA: TGTGCCAGCAGCCCCGTAGGAGGGACTGAAGCTTTCTTT. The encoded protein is CASSPVGGTEAFF.

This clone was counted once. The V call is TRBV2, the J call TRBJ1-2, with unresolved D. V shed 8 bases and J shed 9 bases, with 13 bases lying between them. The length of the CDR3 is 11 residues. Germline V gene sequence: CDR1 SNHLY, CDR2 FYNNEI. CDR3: CASSAGASYTF. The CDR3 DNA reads TGTGCCAGCTCTGCGGGTGCGAGCTACACCTTC.

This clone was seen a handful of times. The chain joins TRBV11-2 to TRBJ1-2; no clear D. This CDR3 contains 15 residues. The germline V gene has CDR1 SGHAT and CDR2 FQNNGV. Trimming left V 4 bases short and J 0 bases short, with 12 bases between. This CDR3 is CASSSLGSTNYGYTF. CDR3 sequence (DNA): TGTGCCAGCAGCTCCCTGGGATCCACTAACTATGGCTACACCTTC.

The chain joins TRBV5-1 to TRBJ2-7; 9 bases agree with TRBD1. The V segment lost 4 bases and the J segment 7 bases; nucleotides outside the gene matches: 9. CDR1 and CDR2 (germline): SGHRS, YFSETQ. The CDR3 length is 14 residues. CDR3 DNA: TGCGCCAGCAGCATGAGGACAGGGGCTAGGGAGCAGTACTTC. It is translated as CASSMRTGAREQYF.

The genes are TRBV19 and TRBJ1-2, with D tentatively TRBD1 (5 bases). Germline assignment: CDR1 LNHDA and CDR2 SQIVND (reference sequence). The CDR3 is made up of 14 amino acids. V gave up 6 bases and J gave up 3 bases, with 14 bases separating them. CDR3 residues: CASRPRGGDYGYTF. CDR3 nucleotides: TGTGCCAGTAGGCCTCGTGGGGGAGACTATGGCTACACCTTC.

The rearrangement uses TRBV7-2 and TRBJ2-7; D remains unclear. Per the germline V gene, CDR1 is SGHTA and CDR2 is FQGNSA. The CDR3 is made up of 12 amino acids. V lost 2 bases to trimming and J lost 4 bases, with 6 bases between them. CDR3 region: CASSLSSYEQYF. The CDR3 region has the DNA TGTGCCAGCAGCTTATCCTCTTACGAGCAGTACTTC.

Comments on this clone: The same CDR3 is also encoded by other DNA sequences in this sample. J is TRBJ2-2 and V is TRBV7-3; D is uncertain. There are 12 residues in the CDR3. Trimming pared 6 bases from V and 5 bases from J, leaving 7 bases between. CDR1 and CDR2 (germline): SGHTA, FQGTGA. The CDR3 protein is CASSLGTGELFF. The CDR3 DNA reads TGTGCCAGCAGTCTAGGGACCGGGGAGCTGTTTTTT. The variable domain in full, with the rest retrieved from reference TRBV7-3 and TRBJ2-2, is GAGVSQTPSNKVTEKGKYVELRCDPISGHTALYWYRQSLGQGPEFLIYFQGTGAADDSGLPNDRFFAVRPEGSVSTLKIQRTERGDSAVYLCASSLGTGELFFGEGSRLTVL.

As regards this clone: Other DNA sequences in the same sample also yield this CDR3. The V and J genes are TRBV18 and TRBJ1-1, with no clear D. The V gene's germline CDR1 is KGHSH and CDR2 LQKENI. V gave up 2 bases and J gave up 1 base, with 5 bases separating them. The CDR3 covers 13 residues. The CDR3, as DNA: TGTGCCAGCTCACCAGGGCAGAACACTGAAGCTTTCTTT. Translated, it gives CASSPGQNTEAFF.

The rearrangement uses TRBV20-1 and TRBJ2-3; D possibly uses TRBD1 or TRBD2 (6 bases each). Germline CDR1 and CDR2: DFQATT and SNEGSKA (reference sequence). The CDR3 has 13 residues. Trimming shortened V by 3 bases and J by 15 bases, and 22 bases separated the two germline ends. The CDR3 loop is CSASTPDRGARYF. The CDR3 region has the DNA TGCAGTGCTAGTACTCCCGATAGGGGGGCCCGTTATTTT.

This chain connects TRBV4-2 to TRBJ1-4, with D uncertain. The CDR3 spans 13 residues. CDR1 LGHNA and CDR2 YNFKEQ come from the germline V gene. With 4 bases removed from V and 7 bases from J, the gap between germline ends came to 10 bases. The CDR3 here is CASSLREGEKLFF. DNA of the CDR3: TGTGCCAGCAGCCTTAGGGAGGGTGAAAAACTGTTTTTT.

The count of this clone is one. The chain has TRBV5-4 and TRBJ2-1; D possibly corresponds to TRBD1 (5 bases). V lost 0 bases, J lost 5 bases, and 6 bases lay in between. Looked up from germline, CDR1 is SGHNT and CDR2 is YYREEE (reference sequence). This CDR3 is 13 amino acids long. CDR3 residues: CASSLEDNNEQFF. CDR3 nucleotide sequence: TGTGCCAGCAGCTTGGAGGACAACAATGAGCAGTTCTTC.

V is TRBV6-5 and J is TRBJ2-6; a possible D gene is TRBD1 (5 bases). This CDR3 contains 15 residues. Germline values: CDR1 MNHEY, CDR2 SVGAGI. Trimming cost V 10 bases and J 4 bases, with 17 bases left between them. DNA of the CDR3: TGTGCCATCTCAGAGTGGCAGGGAGGGGCCAACGTCCTGACTTTC. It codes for CAISEWQGGANVLTF.